The text below deals with one T cell receptor (beta chain). Its antigen is still unknown. This entry belongs to a study of blood T cells in healthy people across ages. Then a second PCR, running roughly 7 to 11 cycles, was carried out with a sample-barcoded 5' primer and a J-beta primer mix. Each CDR3 protein is one row after TCRdb ran MiXCR on the 5' RACE reads. The sample lists about 1.6 million distinct CDR3 sequences, roughly 32% occurring once. CDR3 size: 14 residues. Germline-derived CDR1 and CDR2 are DFQATT and SNEGSKA (reference sequence). Overall study results and limits: The recorded TCR beta diversity per million T cells decreased in a roughly linear manner with age.

Specimen: blood. This TCR was sampled from a woman aged 25 to 39 in good health. The chain is built from TRBV20-1 and TRBJ2-5, with 11 bases aligning to TRBD2. The J call may be incorrect, as the DNA end agrees better with TRBJ2-7. The CDR3, as DNA: TGCAGTGCTAGGGTTAGCGGGGGGGCCTACGAGCAGTACTTC. Translating gives CSARVSGGAYEQYF.